One sample yielded the 2 T cell receptor beta chains listed below, sequenced in a study of T cells expressing NK-cell markers. Using the 5' RACE reads, TCRdb records one entry per CDR3 protein without DNA. The sample totals roughly 170,000 distinct CDR3 sequences. The specimen sequenced was blood T cells: a sorted CD56 or NKG2C T cell subset, CD4+ or CD8+ T cells, or bulk PBMC T cells (not recorded which). The receptors were sampled from a woman aged 18 to 69 in good health.

The genes are TRBV2 and TRBJ2-7; TCRdb's D call of TRBD1 is untestable without DNA. CDR3 length: 14 amino acids. CDR1 is SNHLY and CDR2 is FYNNEI in the germline V gene. CDR3: CASGTTGGWYEQYF.

CDR3 loop: CASSSMGTENTEAFF. J is TRBJ1-1 and V is TRBV5-1; TCRdb indicates TRBD1, and absent DNA this call remains unverified. The CDR3 runs 15 residues. Germline V lookup: CDR1 SGHRS, CDR2 YFSETQ.